Included here is one TCR beta chain sequence, with context. This clonotype was recorded at least ten times. Its cognate antigen has yet to be identified. No base-level quality is on record; no much larger clone is a single base apart. The data originate from a study of T cell repertoires in cytomegalovirus infection (dated by TCRdb to between 2017 and 2020). Broadly, across the study: Because public TCR beta signatures pointed to carriage of CMV infection together with the matching HLA type, the HLA type of each donor mattered for the analysis. Study-wide conclusions, independent of this receptor: In both this cohort and an independent roughly 350-donor cohort, the cumulative frequency of public TCR beta family members distinguished carriers of CMV infection plus the relevant HLA type. The ex vivo response was dominated by HLA-C-restricted CMV-specific TCR beta clonotypes, which also provided the single most frequent clonotype in two of eight donors.

The instrument was an Illumina HiSeq 1500. TCRdb trimmed public reads at Q25 via fastp, called clones via MiXCR and kept in-frame beta chains. Rows merge per CDR3 protein into single entries with the most common DNA and genes. For this sample there are about 100,000 distinct CDR3 sequences; less than 25% appear just once. Around 42% of the sample rests with the top ten. CDR1 is given as MNHNS and CDR2 as SASEGT, both from the germline V gene. V is pruned by 3 bases and J by 5 bases, leaving 9 bases of the junction without a gene match. The CDR3 sequence holds 16 residues, the cysteine and phenylalanine included. Only the CDR3 DNA stays, 48 bases, in frame from base 1.

Recombination linked TRBV6-1 to TRBJ2-7, with 11 bases matching TRBD2. The source material was CD8+ T cells from PBMCs. The TCR originated in a human donor in good health (CMV status not recorded). Some clones in this sample may be carry-over from other donors' samples. The sequenced DNA is TGTGCCAGCAGTGAGGCTAGCGGGAGGTCTTTCCACGAGCAGTACTTC. This translates into CASSEASGRSFHEQYF.